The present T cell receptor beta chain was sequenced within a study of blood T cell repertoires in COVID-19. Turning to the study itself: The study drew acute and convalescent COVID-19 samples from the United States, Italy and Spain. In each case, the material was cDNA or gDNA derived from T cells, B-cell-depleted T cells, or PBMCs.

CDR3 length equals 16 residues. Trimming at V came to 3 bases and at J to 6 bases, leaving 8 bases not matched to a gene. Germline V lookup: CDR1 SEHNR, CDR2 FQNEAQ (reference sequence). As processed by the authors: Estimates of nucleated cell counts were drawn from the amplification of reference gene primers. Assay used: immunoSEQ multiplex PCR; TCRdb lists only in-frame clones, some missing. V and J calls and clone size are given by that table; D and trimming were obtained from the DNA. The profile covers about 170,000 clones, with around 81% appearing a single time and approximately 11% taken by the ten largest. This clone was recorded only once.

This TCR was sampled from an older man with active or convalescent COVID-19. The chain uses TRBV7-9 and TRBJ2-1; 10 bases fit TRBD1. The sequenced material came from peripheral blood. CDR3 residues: CASSLVPDRGVNEQFF. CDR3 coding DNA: TGTGCCAGCAGCTTGGTCCCGGACAGGGGGGTCAATGAGCAGTTCTTC.